This is a list of T cell receptor beta chains from one sample in a study of beta chain features in type 1 diabetes. Assay: immunoSEQ multiplex PCR; the TCRdb copy retains only in-frame clones and omits some. This table has more than 350,000 clones, roughly 11% appearing once. The sequenced material came from naive CD4+ T cells from blood. The receptor source for this set is a woman aged 18 to 35 in good health. Each CDR3 is given with its conserved first and last residue. Where a row states a size, it is once, few, many or the class of an expanded clone; other rows omit it.

>TRBV29-1|TRBJ2-3|few
CSVARPLSDTQYF
>TRBV9|TRBJ2-5|few
CASSVVGETQYF
>TRBV7-9|TRBJ1-3|once
CASSLRLSGNTIYF
>TRBV19|TRBJ2-6|few
CASSISSGANVLTF
>TRBV27|TRBJ1-4|few
CASSLSRLTNEKLFF
>TRBV5-1|TRBJ2-3|.
CASSFYGTDTQYF
>TRBV9|TRBJ1-2|.
CASSVGLGSNYGYTF
>TRBV2|TRBJ2-3|few
CASSPLNRADTQYF
>TRBV7-9|TRBJ2-1|few
CASSLGVSGGLSYNEQFF
>TRBV7-2|TRBJ1-5|few
CASSLTRGDQPQHF
>TRBV30|TRBJ2-6|few
CAWSPGRPGANVLTF
>TRBV5-1|TRBJ2-3|few
CASSFGDPTTDTQYF
>TRBV27|TRBJ2-5|.
CASSLSRAQETQYF
>TRBV6-5|TRBJ2-7|few
CASSGDRGHSYEQYF
>TRBV11-2|TRBJ2-7|.
CASSPGSISYEQYF
>TRBV6-6|TRBJ1-4|few
CASSYGQSNEKLFF
>TRBV30|TRBJ1-3|.
CAWSATYSGNTIYF
>TRBV7-9|TRBJ1-1|.
CASSSPGQGKYTEAFF
>TRBV7-9|TRBJ2-2|.
CASTLSPGFANTGELFF
>TRBV4-2|TRBJ2-1|few
CASSQEVGISGNEQFF
>TRBV7-2|TRBJ2-5|few
CASSHDTSYQETQYF
>TRBV7-2|TRBJ1-6|.
CASSFDPNKGSPLHF
>TRBV6-5|TRBJ2-7|.
CASSYSWTASYEQYF
>TRBV7-2|TRBJ2-3|few
CASSFTGPRDDTQYF
>TRBV29-1|TRBJ2-7|few
CSVAPIWGLSYEQYF
>TRBV5-4|TRBJ1-4|.
CASSSNQGGEKLFF
>TRBV29-1|TRBJ2-3|.
CSVDPTADTQYF
>TRBV2|TRBJ2-5|.
CASIAGARETQYF
>TRBV9|TRBJ2-5|few
CASSVVGGETQYF
>TRBV5-1|TRBJ2-1|few
CASSSNPQGTYNEQFF
>TRBV7-2|TRBJ2-3|.
CASSLLTAEGTDTQYF
>TRBV7-9|TRBJ2-1|many
CASSLRTHNEQFF
>TRBV5-6|TRBJ2-2|.
CASSVSGRRNTGELFF
>TRBV29-1|TRBJ2-5|few
CSATLSGSETQYF
>TRBV7-9|TRBJ1-6|few
CASSSGTGTGNSPLHF
>TRBV10-3|TRBJ1-5|few
CATGDSLNQPQHF
>TRBV6-4|TRBJ2-1|.
CASSVSGTGYNEQFF
>TRBV6-5|TRBJ1-5|.
CASRPDGANNQPQHF
>TRBV30|TRBJ2-7|.
CAWSVRGGRSYEQYF